This is a list of T cell receptor beta chains from one sample in a study of blood T cell repertoires in COVID-19. The assay was immunoSEQ multiplex PCR, and TCRdb's table has in-frame clones only and misses some. The sample carries some 250,000 clones, roughly 80% recorded once. Sequencing was carried out using peripheral blood. These receptor sequences come from a woman older than 75 with acute or convalescent COVID-19. Both conserved end residues are part of each CDR3. Each record gives: V gene, clone size, J gene, D gene, CDR3 protein, CDR3 DNA. The D gene is left open where the match is weak. Clone size is given for some rows only: seen once, a few or many times, or a class if the clone is expanded.

>TRBV11-2|-|TRBJ2-7|-
CASSSTAIIYEQYF
TGTGCCAGCAGCTCCACAGCAATCATCTACGAGCAGTACTTC
>TRBV5-1|-|TRBJ2-3|-
CASSPNTDTQYF
TGCGCCAGCAGCCCCAACACAGATACGCAGTATTTT
>TRBV15|-|TRBJ1-4|TRBD1
CATSSPGGEWEKLFF
TGTGCCACCAGCAGTCCAGGGGGCGAGTGGGAAAAACTGTTTTTT
>TRBV9|-|TRBJ1-2|-
CASSVGAGTLGYTF
TGTGCCAGCAGCGTAGGAGCAGGGACTCTCGGCTACACCTTC
>TRBV27|-|TRBJ2-3|-
CASSLGSRIRGADTQYF
TGTGCCAGCAGTTTAGGATCCAGGATTAGGGGCGCAGATACGCAGTATTTT
>TRBV2|-|TRBJ2-3|TRBD2
CASSGGATDTQYF
TGTGCCAGCAGCGGGGGGGCGACAGATACGCAGTATTTT
>TRBV2|-|TRBJ2-7|-
CASSEWGTGSSYEQYF
TGTGCCAGCAGTGAATGGGGGACTGGGAGCTCCTACGAGCAGTACTTC
>TRBV28|many|TRBJ1-2|TRBD1
CATPSRDRKYGYTF
TGTGCCACCCCGTCCCGGGACAGAAAATATGGCTACACCTTC
>TRBV18|few|TRBJ2-7|TRBD1
CASSPDRGGEQYF
TGTGCCAGCTCACCAGACAGGGGAGGCGAGCAGTACTTC
>TRBV6-5|-|TRBJ2-5|-
CASSYHRRETQYF
TGTGCCAGCAGTTATCACAGACGGGAGACCCAGTACTTC
>TRBV18|-|TRBJ2-5|TRBD1
CASSPTGNYQETQYF
TGTGCCAGCTCACCGACAGGGAATTACCAAGAGACCCAGTACTTC
>TRBV5-1|-|TRBJ1-2|TRBD1
CASSLQGRGTDGYTF
TGCGCCAGCAGCTTACAGGGGCGGGGTACGGATGGCTACACCTTC
>TRBV28|-|TRBJ2-7|-
CASRQGWDEQYF
TGTGCCAGCAGGCAGGGCTGGGACGAGCAGTACTTC
>TRBV18|-|TRBJ2-1|TRBD2
CASSPSGGGNEQFF
TGTGCCAGCTCACCCAGCGGGGGGGGGAATGAGCAGTTCTTC
>TRBV5-6|-|TRBJ2-7|-
CASSRDTYEQYF
TGTGCCAGCAGCCGGGACACCTACGAGCAGTACTTC
>TRBV27|-|TRBJ1-5|-
CASSPQGHFNQPQHF
TGTGCCAGCAGTCCCCAGGGACATTTCAATCAGCCCCAGCATTTT
>TRBV13|-|TRBJ1-2|TRBD1
CASSSRTGPNYGYTF
TGTGCCAGCAGCTCAAGGACAGGGCCTAACTATGGCTACACCTTC
>TRBV5-1|-|TRBJ1-2|-
CASSSTGDYGYTF
TGCGCCAGCAGTTCGACAGGAGACTATGGCTACACCTTC
>TRBV28|-|TRBJ1-1|-
CASSPALGVLTEAFF
TGTGCCAGCAGCCCCGCATTGGGCGTCCTCACTGAAGCTTTCTTT
>TRBV14|-|TRBJ2-1|TRBD1
CASSLRDRAYNEQFF
TGTGCCAGCAGTCTCCGGGACAGGGCCTACAATGAGCAGTTCTTC
>TRBV18|few|TRBJ2-2|TRBD1
CASSRRQGVSTGELFF
TGTGCCAGCTCACGAAGACAGGGGGTCAGCACCGGGGAGCTGTTTTTT
>TRBV5-1|once|TRBJ1-5|TRBD1
CASSLGGGGSNQPQHF
TGCGCCAGCAGCTTGGGAGGGGGCGGGAGCAATCAGCCCCAGCATTTT
>TRBV28|-|TRBJ2-5|-
CASSPPLRTPGTQYF
TGTGCCAGCAGTCCCCCACTCCGAACCCCTGGGACCCAGTACTTC